The 18 T cell receptor beta chains below come from one sample, sequenced in a study of T cells after posttransplantation cyclophosphamide. Sequencing used immunoSEQ multiplex PCR; TCRdb keeps in-frame clones, though not all of them. This table holds about 20,000 clones, over 95% found once. Cells defined as naive were viable CD3+CD4+ or CD3+CD8+ and CCR7+CD45RA+CD45RO-CD95-CD27+CD28+. What was sequenced was naive CD4+ T cells sorted from PBMCs. These receptors were collected from a man in his forties in good health, CMV-negative, and a related stem cell transplant donor.

In this sample, this clone turned up once. The gene calls are TRBV4-2 and TRBJ2-7; 10 bases are a match to TRBD2. The J segment lost 7 bases and the V segment lost 0 bases, leaving 6 bases of the junction unmatched. There are 15 residues in the CDR3. Per germline, CDR1 LGHNA and CDR2 YNFKEQ. The CDR3 is CASSQERLAGVEQYF. The CDR3 bases are TGTGCCAGCAGCCAAGAACGGCTAGCGGGAGTGGAGCAGTACTTC.

The gene calls are TRBV5-8 and TRBJ1-1; D unclear. The CDR3 is 14 amino acids. The V gene lost 0 bases and the J gene lost 1 base, with 7 bases spanning the gap. Germline CDR1 is SGHTS and CDR2 is YDEGEE. The CDR3 DNA reads TGTGCCAGCAGCTTGGAATTCGGGAACACTGAAGCTTTCTTT. Translating gives CASSLEFGNTEAFF. The variable domain in full, with the rest retrieved from reference TRBV5-8 and TRBJ1-1, is EAGVTQSPTHLIKTRGQQATLRCSPISGHTSVYWYQQALGLGLQFLLWYDEGEERNRGNFPPRFSGRQFPNYSSELNVNALELEDSALYLCASSLEFGNTEAFFGQGTRLTVV.

J is TRBJ2-3 and V is TRBV6-4; TRBD2 agrees at 7 bases. V trimming: 2 bases; J trimming: 5 bases; junction bases outside the gene matches: 1. This CDR3 region has 13 residues. Germline CDR1 reads MRHNA; CDR2 reads SNTAGT. Here the CDR3 reads CASSDTGGDTQYF. The CDR3 DNA is TGTGCCAGCAGTGACACGGGGGGAGATACGCAGTATTTT.

This chain joins TRBV5-1 and TRBJ1-3; 8 bases map to TRBD1. The CDR3 loop spans 15 amino acids. V shed 1 base and J 3 bases; nucleotides not matched to a gene: 3. CDR1 and CDR2 from the germline V gene are SGHRS and YFSETQ. CDR3 DNA sequence: TGCGCCAGCAGCTTGACAGGGGGTAGTGGAAACACCATATATTTT. Its protein is CASSLTGGSGNTIYF.

The V call is TRBV13, the J call TRBJ2-7; 9 bases are a match to TRBD1. The J segment lost 1 base and the V segment lost 5 bases, leaving 12 bases of the junction unmatched. Germline CDR1 is PRHDT and CDR2 is FYEKMQ (reference sequence). The CDR3 spans 17 residues. The CDR3 is CASSAPPTGGKSYEQYF. The DNA for the CDR3 is TGTGCCAGCAGCGCACCCCCTACAGGGGGCAAATCCTACGAGCAGTACTTC.

This clone was seen once. The chain is built from TRBV7-9 and TRBJ1-4; no clear D. This CDR3 is built from 12 residues. The germline gives CDR1 SEHNR, CDR2 FQNEAQ (reference sequence). The V and J ends lost 4 bases and 8 bases respectively, with 8 bases between them. This CDR3 reads CASSSEREKLFF. Here the CDR3 DNA reads TGTGCCAGCAGCTCCGAGCGGGAAAAACTGTTTTTT. Variable domain in full (rest from reference TRBV7-9 and TRBJ1-4): DTGVSQNPRHKITKRGQNVTFRCDPISEHNRLYWYRQTLGQGPEFLTYFQNEAQLEKSRLLSDRFSAERPKGSFSTLEIQRTEQGDSAMYLCASSSEREKLFFGSGTQLSVL.

CDR3 sequence reads: CATHGLAGGPSPETQYF. In DNA, the CDR3 is TGTGCCACCCACGGACTAGCGGGAGGGCCCTCCCCAGAGACCCAGTACTTC. This rearrangement joins TRBV27 to TRBJ2-5; TRBD2 agrees at 15 bases. Germline V gene data show CDR1 as MNHEY and CDR2 as SMNVEV (reference sequence). V was clipped by 10 bases and J by 4 bases; unmatched bases: 13. The CDR3 covers 17 residues.

This rearrangement joins TRBV28 to TRBJ2-7; 14 positions match TRBD2. Trimming removed 3 bases from V and 6 bases from J; junction bases left unmatched: 10. Germline values: CDR1 MDHEN, CDR2 SYDVKM. This CDR3 is built from 17 residues. The CDR3 region has the DNA TGTGCCAGCAGTTTGTGGGGACTAGCGGGAGATATAGGCGAGCAGTACTTC. It yields the protein CASSLWGLAGDIGEQYF.

The chain combines TRBV21-1 with TRBJ2-7; the table's D call of TRBD2 was not tested on the DNA. TRBV21-1 is labeled a pseudogene. The CDR3 extends over 11 amino acids. This CDR3 is CASSRLAVRYF. The CDR3 DNA is TGTGCCAGCAGCAGACTAGCCGTTCGGTACTTC.

The V and J genes are TRBV9 and TRBJ2-1; a possible D gene is TRBD1 (6 bases). The CDR3 has 14 residues. The germline V gene has CDR1 SGDLS and CDR2 YYNGEE. The V gene lost 0 bases and the J gene lost 7 bases, with 11 bases spanning the gap. The CDR3 coding sequence is TGTGCCAGCAGCGTAGGGAACAGGGATAATGAGCAGTTCTTC. Its translation is CASSVGNRDNEQFF. Full variable domain (remainder filled in from reference TRBV9 and TRBJ2-1): DSGVTQTPKHLITATGQRVTLRCSPRSGDLSVYWYQQSLDQGLQFLIQYYNGEERAKGNILERFSAQQFPDLHSELNLSSLELGDSALYFCASSVGNRDNEQFFGPGTRLTVL.

CDR3 amino acids: CAISGPGQGGTEAFF. Here the CDR3 DNA reads TGTGCCATCAGCGGACCGGGACAGGGGGGCACTGAAGCTTTCTTT. The chain couples TRBV10-3 to TRBJ1-1, with 11 nucleotides matching TRBD1. Germline V gives CDR1 ENHRY, CDR2 SYGVKD. With 6 bases clipped from V and 4 bases from J, the junction kept 7 bases outside the gene matches. This CDR3 has 15 residues.

The chain joins TRBV2 to TRBJ1-1; 7 bases map to TRBD1. Germline CDR1 and CDR2: SNHLY and FYNNEI. J was trimmed by 10 bases and V by 5 bases; bases with no gene match: 4. The CDR3 totals 11 residues. CDR3 sequence reads: CASSWDRGAFF. The CDR3 DNA sequence: TGTGCCAGCAGTTGGGACAGAGGAGCTTTCTTT.

The gene calls are TRBV18 and TRBJ1-2; TRBD1 matches 7 bases. Trimming at V came to 5 bases and at J to 3 bases, leaving 12 bases not matched to a gene. Germline CDR1 KGHSH, CDR2 LQKENI. The CDR3 is made up of 16 amino acids. CDR3 bases: TGTGCCAGCTCATCAACATCGGGACAGATCGACTATGGCTACACCTTC. It is translated as CASSSTSGQIDYGYTF.

This chain connects TRBV28 to TRBJ1-3; the D is unclear. The CDR3 spans 15 residues. The germline V and J ends were trimmed by 2 bases and 0 bases, with 8 bases remaining between them. Germline-derived CDR1 and CDR2 are MDHEN and SYDVKM. The DNA for the CDR3 is TGTGCCAGCAGTTTACCCCCTTACTCTGGAAACACCATATATTTT. Its protein is CASSLPPYSGNTIYF.

The chain employs TRBV27 and TRBJ2-1; 7 positions agree with TRBD2. Trimming took 2 bases from V and 15 from J; bases not matched to a gene: 13. The CDR3 is 14 amino acids. Germline values: CDR1 MNHEY, CDR2 SMNVEV (reference sequence). The DNA of the CDR3 is TGTGCCAGCAGTTTACGGGGTCCTAGCGGAAAGAGGTTCTTC. This codes for CASSLRGPSGKRFF.

V usage is TRBV11-3 and J usage is TRBJ2-2; possibly TRBD1 for D (5 bases). CDR3 length: 13 residues. From germline, CDR1 is SGHNT and CDR2 YENEEA. The germline V and J ends were trimmed by 5 bases and 5 bases, with 9 bases remaining between them. CDR3: CASSQGATGELFF. CDR3 coding DNA: TGTGCCAGCAGCCAAGGGGCTACCGGGGAGCTGTTTTTT.

The rearrangement uses TRBV6-5 and TRBJ1-2; 7 bases align to TRBD1. The germline V gene has CDR1 MNHEY and CDR2 SVGAGI. The CDR3 extends over 14 amino acids. The ends lost 7 bases at V and 4 bases at J; junction bases unmatched: 9. This CDR3 is CASTRTGLGYGYTF. CDR3 DNA: TGTGCCAGCACCCGGACAGGCCTAGGCTATGGCTACACCTTC.

The chain recombines TRBV18 with TRBJ1-4; tentative D call: TRBD1 (5 bases). Per germline, CDR1 KGHSH and CDR2 LQKENI. The V and J ends lost 1 base and 8 bases respectively, with 17 bases between them. The CDR3 is 16 amino acids. The CDR3 DNA reads TGTGCCAGCTCACCACGAACAAGGGGAACTTGGGAAAAACTGTTTTTT. Residues: CASSPRTRGTWEKLFF.